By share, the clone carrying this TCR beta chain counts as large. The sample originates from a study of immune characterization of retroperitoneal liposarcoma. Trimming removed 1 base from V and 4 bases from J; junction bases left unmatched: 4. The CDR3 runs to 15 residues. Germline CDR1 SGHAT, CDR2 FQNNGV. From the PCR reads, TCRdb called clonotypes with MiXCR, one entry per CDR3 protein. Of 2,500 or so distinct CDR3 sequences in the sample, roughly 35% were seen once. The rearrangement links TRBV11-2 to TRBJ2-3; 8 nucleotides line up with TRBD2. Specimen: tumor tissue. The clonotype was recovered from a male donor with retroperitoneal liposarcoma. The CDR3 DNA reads TGTGCCAGCAGCTTAGCGGGGGGGGCCCCAGATACGCAGTATTTT. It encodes CASSLAGGAPDTQYF.